These T cell receptor beta chains were read from a single sample in a study of T-cell reconstitution after alpha-beta-depleted transplantation in children. MiXCR, run by TCRdb on the PCR reads, gives a single entry per CDR3 protein. Here the sample spans 330,000 or so distinct CDR3 sequences, roughly a tenth being singletons. The specimen comprised PBMCs, sampled before TCRalphabeta/CD19-depleted stem cell transplant. These receptors were obtained from a boy under two years old with acute myeloid leukemia, due to receive a stem cell transplant. CDR3s include the opening cysteine and the closing phenylalanine or tryptophan. Each record gives: CDR3 length, J gene, V gene, clone size, D gene, CDR3 protein, CDR3 DNA. D genes are given only for firm matches. A row's size may be missing; if present it is once, few, many or a size class.

cdr3_length: 16; j_call: TRBJ2-1; v_call: TRBV9; clone_size: few; d_call: TRBD2; cdr3_aa: CASSVGLAGGQNEQFF; cdr3_nt: TGTGCCAGCAGCGTAGGGCTAGCGGGGGGGCAGAATGAGCAGTTCTTC
cdr3_length: 14; j_call: TRBJ2-1; v_call: TRBV12-3/TRBV12-4; clone_size: many; d_call: NA; cdr3_aa: CASSSRDTLIEQFF; cdr3_nt: TGTGCCAGCAGCTCACGGGACACCCTAATAGAGCAGTTCTTC
cdr3_length: 14; j_call: TRBJ1-5; v_call: TRBV7-8; clone_size: NA; d_call: NA; cdr3_aa: CASSTPVGNQPQHF; cdr3_nt: TGTGCCAGCAGCACGCCTGTGGGTAATCAGCCCCAGCATTTT
cdr3_length: 14; j_call: TRBJ2-7; v_call: TRBV20-1; clone_size: few; d_call: TRBD2; cdr3_aa: CSARPGLAAYEQYF; cdr3_nt: TGCAGTGCTAGGCCGGGACTAGCGGCCTACGAGCAGTACTTC
cdr3_length: 13; j_call: TRBJ2-7; v_call: TRBV20-1; clone_size: many; d_call: TRBD1; cdr3_aa: CSAPSDRSYEQYF; cdr3_nt: TGCAGTGCTCCTTCGGACAGGAGCTACGAGCAGTACTTC
cdr3_length: 14; j_call: TRBJ2-1; v_call: TRBV9; clone_size: many; d_call: NA; cdr3_aa: CASSVGGSYNEQFF; cdr3_nt: TGTGCCAGCAGCGTAGGGGGCTCCTACAATGAGCAGTTCTTC
cdr3_length: 14; j_call: TRBJ2-3; v_call: TRBV7-2; clone_size: many; d_call: TRBD2; cdr3_aa: CASHLAGPTDTQYF; cdr3_nt: TGTGCCAGCCACCTAGCGGGACCCACAGATACGCAGTATTTT
cdr3_length: 13; j_call: TRBJ1-3; v_call: TRBV28; clone_size: many; d_call: NA; cdr3_aa: CASSLGGAYTIYF; cdr3_nt: TGTGCCAGCAGTTTAGGGGGGGCATACACCATATATTTT
cdr3_length: 14; j_call: TRBJ2-1; v_call: TRBV5-4; clone_size: few; d_call: NA; cdr3_aa: CASSHVGQYNEQFF; cdr3_nt: TGTGCCAGCAGCCACGTGGGACAATACAATGAGCAGTTCTTC
cdr3_length: 14; j_call: TRBJ1-3; v_call: TRBV2; clone_size: NA; d_call: TRBD1; cdr3_aa: CARRRDSSGNTIYF; cdr3_nt: TGTGCCAGAAGGAGGGACAGCTCTGGAAACACCATATATTTT
cdr3_length: 15; j_call: TRBJ2-7; v_call: TRBV4-1; clone_size: few; d_call: TRBD1; cdr3_aa: CASRRYRGSSYEQYF; cdr3_nt: TGCGCCAGCAGACGGTACAGGGGGAGCTCCTACGAGCAGTACTTC
cdr3_length: 15; j_call: TRBJ2-3; v_call: TRBV7-3; clone_size: many; d_call: NA; cdr3_aa: CASSLWAVGTDTQYF; cdr3_nt: TGTGCCAGCAGCTTATGGGCAGTCGGCACAGATACGCAGTATTTT
cdr3_length: 15; j_call: TRBJ2-5; v_call: TRBV12-3/TRBV12-4; clone_size: many; d_call: NA; cdr3_aa: CASSLRLRGRETQYF; cdr3_nt: TGTGCCAGCAGTTTAAGGCTAAGGGGAAGAGAGACCCAGTACTTC
cdr3_length: 15; j_call: TRBJ2-7; v_call: TRBV21-1; clone_size: many; d_call: NA; cdr3_aa: CASSKVGTGSYEQYF; cdr3_nt: NA
cdr3_length: 14; j_call: TRBJ2-5; v_call: TRBV10-3; clone_size: NA; d_call: NA; cdr3_aa: CAISEGTPRETQYF; cdr3_nt: TGTGCCATCAGTGAAGGGACCCCAAGAGAGACCCAGTACTTC
cdr3_length: 15; j_call: TRBJ2-7; v_call: TRBV7-2; clone_size: NA; d_call: TRBD1; cdr3_aa: CASSYRGDRFYEQYF; cdr3_nt: TGTGCCAGCAGCTATAGGGGGGACAGGTTTTACGAGCAGTACTTC
cdr3_length: 14; j_call: TRBJ2-5; v_call: TRBV12-3/TRBV12-4; clone_size: few; d_call: TRBD2; cdr3_aa: CASSLRDLAGMLYF; cdr3_nt: TGTGCCAGCAGTTTAAGGGACCTAGCGGGGATGCTGTACTTC
cdr3_length: 14; j_call: TRBJ2-7; v_call: TRBV5-1; clone_size: many; d_call: NA; cdr3_aa: CASSLGQEVDEQYF; cdr3_nt: TGCGCCAGCAGCTTGGGACAGGAGGTGGACGAGCAGTACTTC
cdr3_length: 12; j_call: TRBJ1-2; v_call: TRBV10-3; clone_size: few; d_call: NA; cdr3_aa: CAISDQFYGYTF; cdr3_nt: TGTGCCATCAGTGACCAGTTCTATGGCTACACCTTC
cdr3_length: 14; j_call: TRBJ2-3; v_call: TRBV21-1; clone_size: many; d_call: NA; cdr3_aa: CASSGRQGTDTQYF; cdr3_nt: TGTGCCAGCAGCGGGCGACAGGGAACAGATACGCAGTATTTT
cdr3_length: 12; j_call: TRBJ1-2; v_call: TRBV30; clone_size: few; d_call: NA; cdr3_aa: CAWSILNYGYTF; cdr3_nt: TGTGCCTGGAGCATCCTTAACTATGGCTACACCTTC
cdr3_length: 15; j_call: TRBJ2-7; v_call: TRBV27; clone_size: few; d_call: NA; cdr3_aa: CASSPYSQQSYEQYF; cdr3_nt: TGTGCCAGCAGTCCCTATTCCCAGCAGTCCTACGAGCAGTACTTC
cdr3_length: 16; j_call: TRBJ2-1; v_call: TRBV29-1; clone_size: many; d_call: TRBD2; cdr3_aa: CSVEDIGGSPYNEQFF; cdr3_nt: TGCAGCGTTGAAGATATCGGCGGGAGCCCCTACAATGAGCAGTTCTTC
cdr3_length: 13; j_call: TRBJ1-3; v_call: TRBV29-1; clone_size: few; d_call: NA; cdr3_aa: CSVDLGIGNTIYF; cdr3_nt: TGCAGCGTTGACTTGGGTATTGGAAACACCATATATTTT
cdr3_length: 16; j_call: TRBJ1-5; v_call: TRBV19; clone_size: NA; d_call: NA; cdr3_aa: CASIRTGPYSNQPQHF; cdr3_nt: TGTGCCAGTATCCGAACAGGCCCCTATAGCAATCAGCCCCAGCATTTT
cdr3_length: 15; j_call: TRBJ2-1; v_call: TRBV11-2; clone_size: many; d_call: TRBD1; cdr3_aa: CASSLAGGWDNEQFF; cdr3_nt: TGTGCCAGCAGCTTAGCAGGGGGCTGGGACAATGAGCAGTTCTTC
cdr3_length: 18; j_call: TRBJ2-1; v_call: TRBV12-3/TRBV12-4; clone_size: few; d_call: TRBD2; cdr3_aa: CASSSTSGFTRTHNEQFF; cdr3_nt: TGTGCCAGCAGTTCGACTAGCGGGTTCACCCGAACCCACAATGAGCAGTTCTTC
cdr3_length: 15; j_call: TRBJ2-7; v_call: TRBV10-3; clone_size: many; d_call: TRBD1; cdr3_aa: CAISERGQGLYEQYF; cdr3_nt: TGTGCCATCAGTGAGAGGGGACAGGGGTTATACGAGCAGTACTTC
cdr3_length: 15; j_call: TRBJ2-6; v_call: TRBV20-1; clone_size: NA; d_call: NA; cdr3_aa: CSAREQSSGANVLTF; cdr3_nt: TGCAGTGCTAGGGAACAGAGCTCTGGGGCCAACGTCCTGACTTTC
cdr3_length: 14; j_call: TRBJ1-5; v_call: TRBV6-1; clone_size: NA; d_call: TRBD1; cdr3_aa: CASSPGQGHQPQHF; cdr3_nt: TGTGCCAGCAGCCCAGGACAGGGCCATCAGCCCCAGCATTTT
cdr3_length: 14; j_call: TRBJ2-1; v_call: TRBV10-3; clone_size: many; d_call: NA; cdr3_aa: CAISDGSPYNEQFF; cdr3_nt: TGTGCCATCAGTGATGGCTCACCCTACAATGAGCAGTTCTTC
cdr3_length: 15; j_call: TRBJ1-5; v_call: TRBV6-1; clone_size: NA; d_call: NA; cdr3_aa: CASSQQGLGNQPQHF; cdr3_nt: TGTGCCAGCAGCCAACAGGGCCTAGGCAATCAGCCCCAGCATTTT
cdr3_length: 13; j_call: TRBJ2-5; v_call: TRBV4-3; clone_size: many; d_call: NA; cdr3_aa: CASSRILQETQYF; cdr3_nt: TGCGCCAGCAGCCGAATCCTACAAGAGACCCAGTACTTC
cdr3_length: 13; j_call: TRBJ2-2; v_call: TRBV15; clone_size: many; d_call: TRBD2; cdr3_aa: CATSRDSGGELFF; cdr3_nt: TGTGCCACCAGCAGAGATAGCGGGGGGGAGCTGTTTTTT
cdr3_length: 13; j_call: TRBJ2-7; v_call: TRBV5-4; clone_size: NA; d_call: NA; cdr3_aa: CASTPDGSYEQYF; cdr3_nt: TGTGCCAGCACCCCTGACGGGAGCTACGAGCAGTACTTC
cdr3_length: 16; j_call: TRBJ2-3; v_call: TRBV27; clone_size: many; d_call: TRBD2; cdr3_aa: CASSSILGGITDTQYF; cdr3_nt: TGTGCCAGCAGTTCGATCCTGGGGGGGATCACAGATACGCAGTATTTT
cdr3_length: 17; j_call: TRBJ2-5; v_call: TRBV3-1; clone_size: many; d_call: TRBD2; cdr3_aa: CASSQVDPTSGQETQYF; cdr3_nt: TGTGCCAGCAGCCAAGTCGATCCTACTAGCGGCCAAGAGACCCAGTACTTC
cdr3_length: 14; j_call: TRBJ2-7; v_call: TRBV12-3/TRBV12-4; clone_size: many; d_call: TRBD1; cdr3_aa: CASSRTGLSYEQYF; cdr3_nt: TGTGCCAGCAGCCGGACAGGACTTTCCTACGAGCAGTACTTC
cdr3_length: 15; j_call: TRBJ1-1; v_call: TRBV6-6; clone_size: many; d_call: NA; cdr3_aa: CASSSTGLLNTEAFF; cdr3_nt: TGTGCCAGCAGTTCCACGGGACTGCTGAACACTGAAGCTTTCTTT
cdr3_length: 17; j_call: TRBJ2-3; v_call: TRBV28; clone_size: many; d_call: TRBD2; cdr3_aa: CASSLLGSGNPTDTQYF; cdr3_nt: TGTGCCAGCAGTTTATTGGGCAGCGGGAACCCCACAGATACGCAGTATTTT
cdr3_length: 15; j_call: TRBJ2-1; v_call: TRBV28; clone_size: many; d_call: TRBD1; cdr3_aa: CASSFDRTGNNEQFF; cdr3_nt: TGTGCCAGCAGTTTTGACCGGACAGGGAACAATGAGCAGTTCTTC
cdr3_length: 15; j_call: TRBJ2-1; v_call: TRBV7-2; clone_size: NA; d_call: TRBD1; cdr3_aa: CASSLGQVYYNEQFF; cdr3_nt: TGTGCCAGCAGCTTGGGACAGGTTTACTACAATGAGCAGTTCTTC
cdr3_length: 15; j_call: TRBJ2-7; v_call: TRBV6-1; clone_size: few; d_call: TRBD2; cdr3_aa: CASRNGLADSYEQYF; cdr3_nt: TGTGCCAGCAGAAACGGACTAGCGGATTCCTACGAGCAGTACTTC
cdr3_length: 16; j_call: TRBJ2-3; v_call: TRBV6-5; clone_size: many; d_call: NA; cdr3_aa: CASSYLQVYGKDTQYF; cdr3_nt: TGTGCCAGCAGCTATCTACAGGTTTATGGAAAAGATACGCAGTATTTT
cdr3_length: 14; j_call: TRBJ2-7; v_call: TRBV7-2; clone_size: few; d_call: NA; cdr3_aa: CASSLEAASYEQYF; cdr3_nt: TGTGCCAGCAGCTTAGAGGCTGCATCCTACGAGCAGTACTTC
cdr3_length: 15; j_call: TRBJ2-5; v_call: TRBV6-5; clone_size: many; d_call: NA; cdr3_aa: CASSYPGGIQETQYF; cdr3_nt: TGTGCCAGCAGTTACCCGGGGGGCATCCAAGAGACCCAGTACTTC
cdr3_length: 13; j_call: TRBJ2-5; v_call: TRBV12-3/TRBV12-4; clone_size: many; d_call: NA; cdr3_aa: CASSLGRRETQYF; cdr3_nt: TGCGCCAGCAGCTTGGGCAGGCGAGAGACCCAGTACTTC
cdr3_length: 15; j_call: TRBJ1-4; v_call: TRBV5-1; clone_size: NA; d_call: NA; cdr3_aa: CASSPTRGANEKLFF; cdr3_nt: TGCGCCAGCAGCCCCACCAGGGGTGCTAATGAAAAACTGTTTTTT
cdr3_length: 15; j_call: TRBJ2-1; v_call: TRBV7-3; clone_size: NA; d_call: NA; cdr3_aa: CASSFFGFPYNEQFF; cdr3_nt: TGTGCCAGCAGCTTCTTCGGGTTTCCCTACAATGAGCAGTTCTTC
cdr3_length: 13; j_call: TRBJ2-7; v_call: TRBV6-5; clone_size: many; d_call: NA; cdr3_aa: CASSYQYRAEQYF; cdr3_nt: TGTGCCAGCAGTTACCAGTACAGGGCCGAGCAGTACTTC
cdr3_length: 15; j_call: TRBJ2-1; v_call: TRBV18; clone_size: many; d_call: NA; cdr3_aa: CASSLQGHIRDEQFF; cdr3_nt: TGTGCCAGCTCGCTTCAAGGACATATTCGGGATGAGCAGTTCTTC
cdr3_length: 14; j_call: TRBJ1-5; v_call: TRBV2; clone_size: many; d_call: TRBD1; cdr3_aa: CASSSDRGYQPQHF; cdr3_nt: TGTGCCAGCAGTTCCGACAGGGGGTATCAGCCCCAGCATTTT
cdr3_length: 15; j_call: TRBJ2-7; v_call: TRBV2; clone_size: many; d_call: NA; cdr3_aa: CASSEQGQGSYEQYF; cdr3_nt: TGTGCCAGCAGTGAACAGGGTCAGGGAAGCTACGAGCAGTACTTC
cdr3_length: 13; j_call: TRBJ1-5; v_call: TRBV28; clone_size: NA; d_call: TRBD1; cdr3_aa: CASSPNRDRPQHF; cdr3_nt: TGTGCCAGCAGTCCCAACAGGGACAGGCCCCAGCATTTT